These 32 T cell receptor beta chains were all obtained from the same sample, sequenced in a study of a mutant IDH1 vaccine in newly diagnosed glioma. Measured with immunoSEQ multiplex PCR; TCRdb has only the in-frame clones, and not every one. Altogether some 51,000 clones are present, about 77% being singletons, with the ten largest covering 5.2%. Their recognized antigens are unknown. Sample time point: week 5, during vaccination. Doses comprised 300 ug of mutant IDH1 20-mer peptide each, plus topical imiquimod. The sample here was PBMCs, taken from a glioma patient whose treatment included an IDH1 peptide vaccine. Receptor source: a man aged 45-60 years with glioma.

The CDR3 loop reads CASRATGGEYYGYTF. In DNA form, the CDR3 reads TGTGCCAGCAGAGCGACAGGGGGCGAATACTATGGCTACACCTTC. The rearrangement uses TRBV27 and TRBJ1-2; 10 bases match TRBD1. Trimming took 6 bases from V and 3 from J; bases not matched to a gene: 7. The CDR3 is 15 amino acids. Germline V gene sequence: CDR1 MNHEY, CDR2 SMNVEV (reference sequence).

The chain is built from TRBV7-2 and TRBJ2-7, with 10 positions matching TRBD1. V was pared by 5 bases and J by 1 base, with 5 bases of the junction left unmatched. The CDR3 spans 15 residues. Per germline, CDR1 SGHTA and CDR2 FQGNSA. CDR3 amino acids: CASSPGTGASYEQYF. The CDR3 coding sequence is TGTGCCAGCAGCCCCGGGACAGGGGCTTCCTACGAGCAGTACTTC. Full variable domain (remainder filled in from reference TRBV7-2 and TRBJ2-7): GAGVSQSPSNKVTEKGKDVELRCDPISGHTALYWYRQSLGQGLEFLIYFQGNSAPDKSGLPSDRFSAERTGGSVSTLTIQRTQQEDSAVYLCASSPGTGASYEQYFGPGTRLTVT.

V and J are TRBV30 and TRBJ1-5; no clear D. CDR1 is GTSNPN and CDR2 is SVGIG in the germline V gene (reference sequence). V was pared by 3 bases and J by 2 bases, with 11 bases between. The CDR3 length is 14 residues. DNA for the CDR3: TGTGCCTGGAGCCAGACCGAGGGCAATCAGCCCCAGCATTTT. Protein: CAWSQTEGNQPQHF.

This chain joins TRBV30 and TRBJ2-5; 7 nucleotides line up with TRBD2. This CDR3 comprises 13 residues. The V segment lost 8 bases and the J segment 3 bases; nucleotides outside the gene matches: 9. Per germline, CDR1 GTSNPN and CDR2 SVGIG (reference sequence). The DNA of the CDR3 is TGTGCCAAGGGGAGGGGTACCAAAGAGACCCAGTACTTC. Protein product: CAKGRGTKETQYF.

This sequence joins TRBV6-5 and TRBJ1-5; 10 nucleotides line up with TRBD1. Germline-derived CDR1 and CDR2 are MNHEY and SVGAGI. After removal of 6 bases from V and 1 base from J, the junction contained 3 bases not matched to a gene. The CDR3 totals 15 residues. The CDR3 region is CASRRQGASNQPQHF. The CDR3 DNA reads as TGTGCCAGCAGAAGACAGGGGGCGAGCAATCAGCCCCAGCATTTT.

V gene TRBV13 combines with J gene TRBJ2-1; perhaps TRBD2 as D (5 bases). CDR3 length: 16 amino acids. Trimming cost V 6 bases and J 7 bases, with 22 bases left between them. In germline, CDR1 is PRHDT, CDR2 FYEKMQ (reference sequence). Written as DNA, the CDR3 is TGTGCCAGCAGACAAGTCCCCGGGGTCCGGGGTAATGAGCAGTTCTTC. Its translation is CASRQVPGVRGNEQFF.

The chain links TRBV7-6 to TRBJ1-5; weak D call: TRBD1 (6 bases). CDR1 and CDR2 from the germline V gene are SGHVS and FNYEAQ. Trimming left V 0 bases short and J 2 bases short, with 11 bases between. The CDR3 covers 16 residues. For the CDR3, the DNA is TGTGCCAGCAGCTTAGCGCAGGCAGGGGGCAATCAGCCCCAGCATTTT. The encoded protein is CASSLAQAGGNQPQHF.

V is TRBV30 and J is TRBJ1-5; D might be TRBD1 (6 bases). From germline, CDR1 is GTSNPN and CDR2 SVGIG (reference sequence). Trimming removed 3 bases at V and 7 bases at J, with 13 bases between. There are 13 residues in the CDR3. The CDR3 loop reads CAWSRRQEQPQHF. CDR3 nucleotide sequence: TGTGCCTGGAGCCGAAGACAGGAACAGCCCCAGCATTTT.

The rearrangement links TRBV29-1 to TRBJ2-3; D is unresolved. Germline V gene lookup returns CDR1 SQVTM and CDR2 ANQGSEA. This CDR3 spans 14 amino acids. Trimming cost V 0 bases and J 6 bases, with 13 bases left between them. The CDR3 loop reads CSVEDLGRRDTQYF. As DNA, the CDR3 is TGCAGCGTTGAAGATCTTGGGCGACGGGATACGCAGTATTTT.

The J gene is TRBJ2-5, the V gene TRBV27; 7 bases are a match to TRBD1. Germline trimming cut 6 bases from V and 1 base from J; bases unmatched to any gene: 8. This CDR3 is built from 15 residues. Germline assignment: CDR1 MNHEY and CDR2 SMNVEV (reference sequence). The CDR3 loop reads CASSRGQTTQETQYF. CDR3 nucleotides: TGTGCCAGCAGCCGGGGACAGACAACCCAAGAGACCCAGTACTTC.

This clone was picked up a small number of times. This chain connects TRBV7-9 to TRBJ2-3, with 12 positions matching TRBD1. Germline V gene lookup returns CDR1 SEHNR and CDR2 FQNEAQ (reference sequence). CDR3 length: 16 residues. J was trimmed by 11 bases and V by 2 bases; bases with no gene match: 11. The CDR3 spells CASSLTGTGGRGEQYF. The CDR3 nucleotides read TGTGCCAGCAGCTTAACGGGGACAGGGGGCAGGGGGGAGCAGTATTTT.

The V and J genes are TRBV6-5 and TRBJ2-7, with 9 bases fitting TRBD1. The germline CDR1 and CDR2 sequences are MNHEY and SVGAGI. The V and J ends lost 6 bases and 2 bases, in that order; junction bases with no gene match: 8. The CDR3 is 15 residues long. The CDR3 reads CASSWDRDAAYEQYF. CDR3 nucleotides: TGTGCCAGCAGCTGGGACAGGGACGCAGCCTACGAGCAGTACTTC.

This clone appeared a single time. This rearrangement joins TRBV5-1 to TRBJ2-3; TRBD2 agrees at 10 bases. The germline CDR1 and CDR2 sequences are SGHRS and YFSETQ. The CDR3 extends over 16 amino acids. V lost 4 bases, J lost 5 bases, and 10 bases stayed unmatched. The CDR3 reads CASSGQSGGALDTQYF. The CDR3 coding sequence is TGCGCCAGCAGCGGACAGAGCGGGGGGGCCTTAGATACGCAGTATTTT.

V is TRBV5-4 and J is TRBJ1-2; 7 bases fit TRBD1. Germline lookup yields CDR1 SGHNT and CDR2 YYREEE (reference sequence). V lost 4 bases to trimming and J lost 4 bases; unmatched junction nucleotides: 10. CDR3 length equals 15 residues. CDR3 protein: CASSPLEGASYGYTF. CDR3 bases: TGTGCCAGCAGCCCCTTAGAGGGGGCGAGCTATGGCTACACCTTC.

This clone was seen once. The chain carries TRBV4-2 and TRBJ1-6; D call uncertain. The CDR3 has 13 residues. The germline CDR1 and CDR2 sequences are LGHNA and YNFKEQ. V was clipped by 4 bases and J by 8 bases, with 9 bases between them. CDR3 sequence: CASSRVIDSPLHF. CDR3 DNA sequence: TGTGCCAGCAGCCGGGTAATAGATTCACCCCTCCACTTT.

The chain employs TRBV18 and TRBJ2-3, with D possibly being TRBD2 (6 bases). Germline CDR1 is KGHSH and CDR2 is LQKENI. Trimming stripped 6 bases from V and 0 bases from J, with 13 bases between. The CDR3 consists of 15 residues. The CDR3 sequence: CASSRDFRSTDTQYF. The CDR3 DNA follows: TGTGCCAGCTCGCGGGACTTCCGTAGCACAGATACGCAGTATTTT.

The chain couples TRBV5-4 to TRBJ2-2; perhaps TRBD1 as D (6 bases). Germline V gene data show CDR1 as SGHNT and CDR2 as YYREEE (reference sequence). V was shortened by 0 bases and J by 7 bases, with 13 bases between the two germline ends. The CDR3 is made up of 15 amino acids. CDR3 loop: CASSLEAGDHGELFF. CDR3 nucleotide sequence: TGTGCCAGCAGCTTGGAGGCAGGGGATCACGGGGAGCTGTTTTTT.

V gene TRBV5-6 combines with J gene TRBJ2-5, with 12 nucleotides matching TRBD2. V dropped 3 bases and J dropped 5; count of bases not matched to a gene: 5. Germline CDR1 is SGHDT and CDR2 is YYEEEE. The CDR3 extends over 15 amino acids. CDR3 bases: TGTGCCAGCAGCTCTAGCGGGGGGGCCGGGGAGACCCAGTACTTC. Encoded protein: CASSSSGGAGETQYF.

The V and J genes are TRBV28 and TRBJ2-2; tentatively, D is TRBD1 (5 bases). Trimming took off 3 bases at V and 9 bases at J, with 11 bases between the two ends. The CDR3 totals 13 residues. Germline-derived CDR1 and CDR2 are MDHEN and SYDVKM. The CDR3: CASSFRTTRELFF. CDR3 coding DNA: TGTGCCAGCAGTTTCAGGACAACCAGGGAGCTGTTTTTT.

The chain couples TRBV7-9 to TRBJ1-5; unclear D gene. Trimming shortened V by 3 bases and J by 5 bases, and 5 bases separated the two germline ends. The CDR3 totals 12 residues. Germline lookup yields CDR1 SEHNR and CDR2 FQNEAQ (reference sequence). CDR3 sequence reads: CASSLEDQPQHF. DNA for the CDR3: TGTGCCAGCAGCTTGGAGGATCAGCCCCAGCATTTT.

The V call is TRBV28, the J call TRBJ2-2; TRBD2 is a possible D gene (7 bases). The V gene's germline CDR1 is MDHEN and CDR2 SYDVKM. CDR3 size: 14 residues. Between the trimmed V and J ends, which lost 7 bases and 7 bases, there was a span of 16 bases. CDR3 sequence: CASILGGAGGELFF. The CDR3 nucleotides are TGTGCCAGCATTCTGGGGGGGGCTGGCGGGGAGCTGTTTTTT.

The chain joins TRBV6-5 to TRBJ2-7; 8 bases fit TRBD1. From germline, CDR1 is MNHEY and CDR2 SVGAGI. The CDR3 runs to 16 residues. After removal of 0 bases from V and 6 bases from J, the junction contained 10 bases not matched to a gene. The CDR3 protein is CASSYSFTGGSLEQYF. The CDR3, as DNA: TGTGCCAGCAGTTACTCGTTCACAGGGGGATCCCTCGAGCAGTACTTC.

This clone was seen at least ten times. The rearrangement uses TRBV6-1 and TRBJ1-2, with D maybe TRBD1 (6 bases). CDR3 size: 13 residues. Germline CDR1 MNHNS, CDR2 SASEGT. The germline V and J ends were trimmed by 7 bases and 4 bases, with 13 bases remaining between them. In DNA, the CDR3 is TGTGCCAGCATTCCGACAGGAACCTATGGCTACACCTTC. Amino acid sequence: CASIPTGTYGYTF.

In this sample, this clone turned up once. The chain links TRBV6-5 to TRBJ2-7; D not certain. CDR3 length: 16 amino acids. V was cut by 0 bases and J by 0 bases, with 12 bases left in between. Germline V gene sequence: CDR1 MNHEY, CDR2 SVGAGI. CDR3 in DNA: TGTGCCAGCAGTTACTCGAGTGTTGGTGTCTCCTACGAGCAGTACTTC. It translates to CASSYSSVGVSYEQYF.

V gene TRBV7-2 combines with J gene TRBJ2-5; D gene ambiguous. Germline lookup yields CDR1 SGHTA and CDR2 FQGNSA. The length of the CDR3 is 13 residues. The V and J ends lost 5 bases and 0 bases respectively, with 7 bases between them. The CDR3 is CASSPHYQETQYF. In DNA form, the CDR3 reads TGTGCCAGCAGCCCCCACTACCAAGAGACCCAGTACTTC. The full variable domain, its missing parts supplied by reference TRBV7-2 and TRBJ2-5, is GAGVSQSPSNKVTEKGKDVELRCDPISGHTALYWYRQSLGQGLEFLIYFQGNSAPDKSGLPSDRFSAERTGGSVSTLTIQRTQQEDSAVYLCASSPHYQETQYFGPGTRLLVL.

The gene calls are TRBV20-1 and TRBJ2-5; D perhaps matches TRBD2 (5 bases). Germline assignment: CDR1 DFQATT and CDR2 SNEGSKA (reference sequence). The CDR3 is 11 amino acids. V dropped 5 bases and J dropped 5 bases, with 9 bases sitting between them. CDR3 loop: CSAGRRETQYF. CDR3 nucleotide sequence: TGCAGTGCTGGTAGGAGGGAGACCCAGTACTTC.

V and J are TRBV6-1 and TRBJ2-2, with D uncertain. The length of the CDR3 is 13 residues. CDR1 is MNHNS, CDR2 SASEGT, per germline. V shed 7 bases and J shed 0 bases, with 6 bases lying between them. The CDR3 loop reads CASTATNTGELFF. CDR3 nucleotide sequence: TGTGCCAGCACCGCAACGAACACCGGGGAGCTGTTTTTT.

The rearrangement joins TRBV7-9 to TRBJ1-1; D gene uncertain. This CDR3 has 13 residues. Germline CDR1 is SEHNR and CDR2 is FQNEAQ (reference sequence). Trimming removed 0 bases from V and 3 bases from J, with 5 bases in between. CDR3 residues: CASSLALDTEAFF. CDR3 bases: TGTGCCAGCAGCTTAGCGTTAGACACTGAAGCTTTCTTT.

CDR3 nucleotide sequence: TGTGCCAGCAGTGCCGACGGAACCTACGAGCAGTACTTC. Translation: CASSADGTYEQYF. J is TRBJ2-7 and V is TRBV6-1, with no clear D. V lost 4 bases to trimming and J lost 2 bases, with 9 bases between them. From germline, CDR1 is MNHNS and CDR2 SASEGT. The CDR3 has 13 amino acids.

V and J are TRBV30 and TRBJ1-3, with D uncertain. The CDR3 runs to 12 residues. CDR1 is GTSNPN and CDR2 is SVGIG in the germline V gene (reference sequence). Trimming took 5 bases from V and 1 from J, leaving 6 bases between them. The CDR3 sequence: CAWGLSGNTIYF. The CDR3 nucleotides are TGTGCCTGGGGTCTATCTGGAAACACCATATATTTT.

This clone was seen only once. This sequence joins TRBV2 and TRBJ2-3, with 9 nucleotides matching TRBD2. V was pared by 4 bases and J by 1 base, with 3 bases of the junction left unmatched. Germline V gene sequence: CDR1 SNHLY, CDR2 FYNNEI. The CDR3 has 15 residues. The chain's CDR3 is CASSVASGGTDTQYF. The CDR3 nucleotides are TGTGCCAGCAGTGTGGCTAGCGGGGGCACAGATACGCAGTATTTT. The full variable domain, completed using reference TRBV2 and TRBJ2-3, is EPEVTQTPSHQVTQMGQEVILRCVPISNHLYFYWYRQILGQKVEFLVSFYNNEISEKSEIFDDQFSVERPDGSNFTLKIRSTKLEDSAMYFCASSVASGGTDTQYFGPGTRLTVL.

The CDR3 here is CASSFHTGELFF. DNA of the CDR3: TGTGCCAGCAGTTTCCACACCGGGGAGCTGTTTTTT. The chain employs TRBV6-5 and TRBJ2-2; D unresolved. Germline V gene sequence: CDR1 MNHEY, CDR2 SVGAGI. The CDR3 spans 12 residues. V lost 4 bases to trimming and J lost 3 bases, with 3 bases between them.